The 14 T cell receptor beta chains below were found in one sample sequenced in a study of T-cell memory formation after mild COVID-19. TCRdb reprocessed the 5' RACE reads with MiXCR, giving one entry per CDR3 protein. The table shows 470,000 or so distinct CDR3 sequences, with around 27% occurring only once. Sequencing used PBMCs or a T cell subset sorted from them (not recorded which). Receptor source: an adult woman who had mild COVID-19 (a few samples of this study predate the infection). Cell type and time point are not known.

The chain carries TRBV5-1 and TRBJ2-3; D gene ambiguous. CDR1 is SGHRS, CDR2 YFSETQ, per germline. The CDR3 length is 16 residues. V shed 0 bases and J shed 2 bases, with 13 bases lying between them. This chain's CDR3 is CASSLGVSMYTDTQYF. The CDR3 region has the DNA TGCGCCAGCAGCTTGGGTGTTAGCATGTACACAGATACGCAGTATTTT.

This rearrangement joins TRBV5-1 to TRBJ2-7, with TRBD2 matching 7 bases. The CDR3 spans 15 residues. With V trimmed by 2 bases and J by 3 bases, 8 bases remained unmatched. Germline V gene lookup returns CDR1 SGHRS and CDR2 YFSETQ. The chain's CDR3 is CASSLPDREDYEQYF. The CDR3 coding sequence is TGCGCCAGCAGCTTACCGGACCGGGAGGACTACGAGCAGTACTTC. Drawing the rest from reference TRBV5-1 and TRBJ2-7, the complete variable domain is KAGVTQTPRYLIKTRGQQVTLSCSPISGHRSVSWYQQTPGQGLQFLFEYFSETQRNKGNFPGRFSGRQFSNSRSEMNVSTLELGDSALYLCASSLPDREDYEQYFGPGTRLTVT.

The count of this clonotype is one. CDR3 loop: CASSLGHRNQPQHF. The DNA of the CDR3 is TGTGCCAGCAGTTTAGGTCACCGAAATCAGCCCCAGCATTTT. The chain couples TRBV12-3 or TRBV12-4 to TRBJ1-5, with D hard to call. The CDR3 loop spans 14 amino acids. Between the trimmed V and J ends, which lost 1 base and 4 bases, there was a span of 8 bases.

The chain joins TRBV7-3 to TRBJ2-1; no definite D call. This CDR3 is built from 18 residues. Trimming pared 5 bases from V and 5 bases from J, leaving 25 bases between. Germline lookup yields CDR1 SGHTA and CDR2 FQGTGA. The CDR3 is CASSLLSFGSLVHNEQFF. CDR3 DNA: TGTGCCAGCAGCCTACTCTCCTTCGGGTCCCTGGTACACAATGAGCAGTTCTTC.

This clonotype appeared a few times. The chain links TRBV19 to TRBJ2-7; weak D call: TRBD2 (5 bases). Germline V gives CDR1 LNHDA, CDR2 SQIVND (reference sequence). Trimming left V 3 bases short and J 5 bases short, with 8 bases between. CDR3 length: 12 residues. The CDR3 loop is CASSIEGHEQYF. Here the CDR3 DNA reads TGTGCCAGTAGTATCGAGGGCCACGAGCAGTACTTC.

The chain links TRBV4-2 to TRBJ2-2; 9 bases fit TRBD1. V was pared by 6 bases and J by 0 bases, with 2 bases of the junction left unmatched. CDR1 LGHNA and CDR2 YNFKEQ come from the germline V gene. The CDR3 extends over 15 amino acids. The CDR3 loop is CASRRQGANTGELFF. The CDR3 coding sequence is TGTGCCAGCAGACGACAGGGGGCGAACACCGGGGAGCTGTTTTTT.

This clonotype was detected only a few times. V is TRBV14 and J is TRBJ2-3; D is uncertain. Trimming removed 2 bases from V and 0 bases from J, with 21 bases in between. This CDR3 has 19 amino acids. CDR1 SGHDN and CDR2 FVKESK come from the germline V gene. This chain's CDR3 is CASSQLRITGWGSTDTQYF. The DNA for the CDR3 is TGTGCCAGCAGCCAACTCCGCATCACCGGGTGGGGTAGCACAGATACGCAGTATTTT. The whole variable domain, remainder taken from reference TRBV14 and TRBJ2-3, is EAGVTQFPSHSVIEKGQTVTLRCDPISGHDNLYWYRRVMGKEIKFLLHFVKESKQDESGMPNNRFLAERTGGTYSTLKVQPAELEDSGVYFCASSQLRITGWGSTDTQYFGPGTRLTVL.

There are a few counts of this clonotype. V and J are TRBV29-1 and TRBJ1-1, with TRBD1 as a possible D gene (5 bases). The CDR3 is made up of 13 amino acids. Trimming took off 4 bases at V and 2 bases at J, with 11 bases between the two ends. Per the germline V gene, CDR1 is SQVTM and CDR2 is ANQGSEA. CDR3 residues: CSVGKGVNTEAFF. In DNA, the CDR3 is TGCAGCGTTGGGAAAGGGGTTAACACTGAAGCTTTCTTT.

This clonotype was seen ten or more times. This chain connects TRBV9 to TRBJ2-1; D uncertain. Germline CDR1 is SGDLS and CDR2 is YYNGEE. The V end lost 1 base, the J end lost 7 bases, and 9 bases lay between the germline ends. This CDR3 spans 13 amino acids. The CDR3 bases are TGTGCCAGCAGCGTATCTAGTCAGAATGAGCAGTTCTTC. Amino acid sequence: CASSVSSQNEQFF.

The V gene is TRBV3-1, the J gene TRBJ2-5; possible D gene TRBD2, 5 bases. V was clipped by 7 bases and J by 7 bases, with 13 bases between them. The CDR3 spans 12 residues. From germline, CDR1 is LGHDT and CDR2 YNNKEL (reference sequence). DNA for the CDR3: TGTGCCAGCACCCAGGACGCGGGGACCCAGTACTTC. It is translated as CASTQDAGTQYF.

This CDR3 reads CSVIPGTSPLYEQYF. CDR3 in DNA: TGCAGCGTTATACCCGGGACTAGCCCACTCTACGAGCAGTACTTC. This chain joins TRBV29-1 and TRBJ2-7; TRBD2 matches 9 bases. Trimming at V came to 5 bases and at J to 3 bases, leaving 11 bases not matched to a gene. Per germline, CDR1 SQVTM and CDR2 ANQGSEA. There are 15 residues in the CDR3.

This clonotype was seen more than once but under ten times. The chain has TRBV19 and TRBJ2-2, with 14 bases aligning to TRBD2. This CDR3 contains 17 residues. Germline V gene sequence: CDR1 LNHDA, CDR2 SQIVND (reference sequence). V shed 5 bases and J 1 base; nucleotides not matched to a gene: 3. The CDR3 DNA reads TGTGCCAGTAGTCGTGGACTAGCGGGAGGGAACACCGGGGAGCTGTTTTTT. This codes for CASSRGLAGGNTGELFF.

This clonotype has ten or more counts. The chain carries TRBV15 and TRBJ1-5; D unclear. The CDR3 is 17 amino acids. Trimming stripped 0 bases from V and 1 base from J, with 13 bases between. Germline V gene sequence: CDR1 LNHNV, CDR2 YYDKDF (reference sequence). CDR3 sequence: CATSRDPPQTSNQPQHF. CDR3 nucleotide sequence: TGTGCCACCAGCAGAGATCCCCCACAGACAAGCAATCAGCCCCAGCATTTT.

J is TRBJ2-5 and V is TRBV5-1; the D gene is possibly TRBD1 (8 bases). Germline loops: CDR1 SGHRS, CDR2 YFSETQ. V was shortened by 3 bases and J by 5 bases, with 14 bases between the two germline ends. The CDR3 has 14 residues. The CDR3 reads CASSYGQGGETQYF. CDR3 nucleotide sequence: TGCGCCAGCAGCTACGGACAGGGAGGGGAGACCCAGTACTTC.